This T cell receptor (beta chain) derives from a study of shared clonotypes between healthy human individuals. Study-wide findings and caveats: Rarefaction showed that sequencing of sorted subsets was incomplete (despite large depth).

Germline V gene sequence: CDR1 SGHRS, CDR2 YFSETQ. The CDR3 runs 15 residues. The V gene lost 1 base and the J gene lost 4 bases, with 14 bases spanning the gap. In regard to this clone: As yet, its antigen is unknown.

Only in-frame clones appear in the TCRdb table, and some are missing; sequencing was by immunoSEQ multiplex PCR. The table shows 1.5 million to 1.9 million clones, with approximately 98% occurring only once. Sequences were obtained from naive CD4+ T cells sorted from blood. As to subset: CD45RA+ positively selected. The V gene is TRBV5-1, the J gene TRBJ2-5, with D hard to call. This TCR was recovered from a young man in good health. CDR3 coding DNA: TGCGCCAGCAGCTTGCTGTGGCTAGTGGGAGAGACCCAGTACTTC. Its protein product is CASSLLWLVGETQYF.